This passage covers 31 T cell receptor beta chains from one sample sequenced in a study of T cell responses to AZD1222 COVID-19 vaccine. The repertoire was sequenced with immunoSEQ multiplex PCR; TCRdb's copy has only in-frame clones and lacks some. The sample gives tens of thousands of clones, around nine tenths of which show up once; about 12% is in the top ten. Sequencing used peripheral blood, obtained 28 days after the second AZD1222 dose. The receptors were sampled from an adult who received the AZD1222 COVID-19 vaccine.

The chain recombines TRBV6-5 with TRBJ2-3; D call uncertain. V was trimmed by 10 bases and J by 4 bases, leaving 21 bases between them. The CDR3 consists of 15 residues. Germline CDR1 and CDR2: MNHEY and SVGAGI. DNA of the CDR3: TGTGCCATTTCAACCGGCCCAGCACCTTCAGATACGCAGTATTTT. Encoded protein: CAISTGPAPSDTQYF.

This chain uses TRBV19 with TRBJ2-3; maybe TRBD2 (6 bases). The germline V gene has CDR1 LNHDA and CDR2 SQIVND (reference sequence). The CDR3 length is 15 residues. Trimming removed 7 bases at V and 2 bases at J, with 16 bases between. The CDR3 loop reads CASTPLAGNTDTQYF. CDR3 nucleotide sequence: TGTGCCAGTACCCCCCTCGCGGGAAACACAGATACGCAGTATTTT.

V is TRBV7-6 and J is TRBJ1-2; D possibly corresponds to TRBD1 (6 bases). Germline values: CDR1 SGHVS, CDR2 FNYEAQ. Deletions cut 3 bases from V and 4 bases from J, with 12 bases between. The CDR3 runs 14 residues. The CDR3 reads CASSLGGAGYGYTF. The CDR3 nucleotides are TGTGCCAGCAGCTTGGGGGGCGCAGGCTATGGCTACACCTTC.

The rearrangement joins TRBV4-1 to TRBJ2-3; the match to TRBD2 covers 12 bases. Germline values: CDR1 MGHRA, CDR2 YSYEKL. This CDR3 is built from 19 residues. The J segment lost 3 bases and the V segment lost 4 bases, leaving 14 bases of the junction unmatched. The chain's CDR3 is CASSPSMRLAGVGTDTQYF. Written as DNA, the CDR3 is TGCGCCAGCAGCCCTTCCATGCGACTAGCGGGAGTCGGTACAGATACGCAGTATTTT.

The J gene is TRBJ1-1, the V gene TRBV28; the D is unclear. V was trimmed by 3 bases and J by 1 base, leaving 9 bases between them. This CDR3 spans 14 amino acids. CDR1 is MDHEN and CDR2 is SYDVKM in the germline V gene. The CDR3 DNA reads as TGTGCCAGCAGTTTCCGAATCCCGAACACTGAAGCTTTCTTT. The encoded protein is CASSFRIPNTEAFF. Full variable domain (missing parts from reference TRBV28 and TRBJ1-1): DVKVTQSSRYLVKRTGEKVFLECVQDMDHENMFWYRQDPGLGLRLIYFSYDVKMKEKGDIPEGYSVSREKKERFSLILESASTNQTSMYLCASSFRIPNTEAFFGQGTRLTVV.

This CDR3 is CASSGTGGWTDTQYF. CDR3 DNA: TGTGCCAGCAGCGGGACAGGGGGCTGGACAGATACGCAGTATTTT. The gene calls are TRBV3-1 (or the pseudogene TRBV3-2) and TRBJ2-3; 12 nucleotides align to TRBD1. The CDR3 sequence is 15 residues long. The V gene's germline CDR1 is LGHDT and CDR2 YNNKEL (reference sequence). Trimming removed 5 bases from V and 3 bases from J; junction bases left unmatched: 3.

V gene TRBV5-5 combines with J gene TRBJ2-2, with TRBD1 matching 10 bases. The V gene end was trimmed by 6 bases and the J gene end by 5 bases; junction bases not matched to a gene: 10. CDR3 length equals 16 residues. Per germline, CDR1 SGHKS and CDR2 YYEKEE (reference sequence). The CDR3 DNA sequence: TGTGCCAGCACCTTAAATACGGGACAGGGGACCGGGGAGCTGTTTTTT. This gives the protein CASTLNTGQGTGELFF.

In regard to this clone: At one end, the junction sequence differs from germline, possibly due to a read error. The J gene is TRBJ2-2, the V gene TRBV6-6; 8 bases map to TRBD1. The CDR3 extends over 14 amino acids. Germline assignment: CDR1 MNHNY and CDR2 SVGAGI (reference sequence). The CDR3 loop reads CTSSTRTGKGELFF. CDR3 coding DNA: TGTACCAGCAGTACACGGACAGGGAAAGGGGAGCTGTTTTTT.

The V call is TRBV6-5, the J call TRBJ1-2; 7 bases align to TRBD1. Germline V gene lookup returns CDR1 MNHEY and CDR2 SVGAGI. CDR3 size: 14 residues. The junction had 6 bases not matched to a gene; V was cut back by 3 bases and J by 5 bases. CDR3: CASSYRDSSYGYTF. CDR3 sequence (DNA): TGTGCCAGCAGTTATCGGGACAGTAGTTATGGCTACACCTTC.

The rearrangement joins TRBV18 to TRBJ2-7; TRBD2 matches at 8 bases. The junction had 16 bases not matched to a gene; V was cut back by 3 bases and J by 6 bases. The CDR3 loop spans 17 amino acids. Germline V lookup: CDR1 KGHSH, CDR2 LQKENI. In nucleotides, the CDR3 is TGTGCCAGCTCACCCCTTCCCGCTTGGGTAGCGGGGAGCGAGCAGTACTTC. It codes for CASSPLPAWVAGSEQYF.

This chain uses TRBV18 with TRBJ1-1, with D unresolved. The CDR3 extends over 12 amino acids. Trimming left V 1 base short and J 3 bases short, with 3 bases between. CDR1 KGHSH and CDR2 LQKENI come from the germline V gene. The CDR3 is CASSPRHTEAFF. The CDR3 nucleotides read TGTGCCAGCTCACCACGTCACACTGAAGCTTTCTTT.

This clone was picked up one time. The chain is built from TRBV7-2 and TRBJ2-1, with unresolved D. This CDR3 contains 13 residues. The V gene's germline CDR1 is SGHTA and CDR2 FQGNSA. The V end was cut by 3 bases, the J end by 5 bases, with 8 bases between. This chain's CDR3 is CASSFRLDNEQFF. The CDR3 DNA reads TGTGCCAGCAGCTTCCGGCTGGACAATGAGCAGTTCTTC.

This clone was counted between two and nine times. CDR3 residues: CASSYSEVETQYF. The CDR3 coding sequence is TGTGCCAGCAGTTACTCGGAAGTAGAGACCCAGTACTTC. This chain uses TRBV6-2 or TRBV6-3 with TRBJ2-5, with D unclear. The CDR3 contains 13 residues. V lost 0 bases, J lost 4 bases, and 6 bases lay in between. The germline gives CDR1 MNHEY, CDR2 SVGEGT.

This chain links TRBV11-2 with TRBJ1-4; the D gene is possibly TRBD1 (6 bases). The CDR3 is 15 residues long. V lost 4 bases and J lost 7, with 16 bases in between. Germline V gene sequence: CDR1 SGHAT, CDR2 FQNNGV. CDR3 in DNA: TGTGCCAGCAGCTCCCTCAGGGGAGGATTTGAAAAACTGTTTTTT. Amino acids: CASSSLRGGFEKLFF.

The chain is built from TRBV6-5 and TRBJ1-1, with D possibly TRBD1 on 5 matching bases. Trimming stripped 4 bases from V and 11 bases from J, with 17 bases between. CDR1 and CDR2 from the germline V gene are MNHEY and SVGAGI. This CDR3 contains 13 residues. The CDR3 DNA reads TGTGCCAGCAGTTCGGGGGAGGCCACTTGGGCTTTCTTT. This gives the protein CASSSGEATWAFF.

The chain uses TRBV28 and TRBJ1-1, with TRBD1 identical over 8 bases. The CDR3 extends over 17 amino acids. V lost 4 bases, J lost 3 bases, and 13 bases stayed unmatched. Germline CDR1 is MDHEN and CDR2 is SYDVKM. CDR3: CASSSAGQVKGDTEAFF. The DNA for the CDR3 is TGTGCCAGCAGTTCCGCGGGACAGGTTAAGGGGGACACTGAAGCTTTCTTT. Full variable domain (remainder filled in from reference TRBV28 and TRBJ1-1): DVKVTQSSRYLVKRTGEKVFLECVQDMDHENMFWYRQDPGLGLRLIYFSYDVKMKEKGDIPEGYSVSREKKERFSLILESASTNQTSMYLCASSSAGQVKGDTEAFFGQGTRLTVV.

The chain recombines TRBV6-2 or TRBV6-3 with TRBJ2-3; 15 bases agree with TRBD2. The CDR3 has 19 amino acids. Germline V lookup: CDR1 MNHEY, CDR2 SVGEGT. V trimming: 2 bases; J trimming: 0 bases; junction bases outside the gene matches: 6. In nucleotides, the CDR3 is TGTGCCAGCAGTTACAACGGACTAGCGGGGGGGTTTAGCACAGATACGCAGTATTTT. Amino acids: CASSYNGLAGGFSTDTQYF.

This clone showed up just once. This chain joins TRBV27 and TRBJ1-1, with TRBD1 as a possible D gene (5 bases). Looked up from germline, CDR1 is MNHEY and CDR2 is SMNVEV (reference sequence). V lost 3 bases and J 4 bases, leaving 18 bases between the germline ends. The CDR3 runs 16 residues. CDR3 nucleotide sequence: TGTGCCAGCAGTTTGCTGGGTGGGAGGGGAGGCACTGAAGCTTTCTTT. It encodes CASSLLGGRGGTEAFF.

The chain has TRBV18 and TRBJ1-4, with no clear D. Trimming shortened V by 1 base and J by 3 bases, and 9 bases separated the two germline ends. Germline assignment: CDR1 KGHSH and CDR2 LQKENI. CDR3 length equals 15 residues. The CDR3 DNA reads as TGTGCCAGCTCACCACTGCCAGCAGCTAATGAAAAACTGTTTTTT. Protein product: CASSPLPAANEKLFF.

The chain has TRBV6-5 and TRBJ2-2; D not resolved. Germline V CDR1 and CDR2: MNHEY, SVGAGI. The ends were cut back, 8 bases at V and 8 bases at J, with 6 bases in the middle. CDR3 length: 10 amino acids. The DNA for the CDR3 is TGTGCCAGCGGAACAGGGGAGCTGTTTTTT. Encoded protein: CASGTGELFF.

The CDR3 nucleotides read TGCGCCAGCAGCCTCGGGACCCCACCCAATGAAAAACTGTTTTTT. It is translated as CASSLGTPPNEKLFF. The chain links TRBV5-1 to TRBJ1-4; maybe TRBD1 (5 bases). The V gene's germline CDR1 is SGHRS and CDR2 YFSETQ. Trimming left V 4 bases short and J 5 bases short, with 15 bases between. CDR3 length: 15 amino acids. Complete variable domain (other parts from reference TRBV5-1 and TRBJ1-4): KAGVTQTPRYLIKTRGQQVTLSCSPISGHRSVSWYQQTPGQGLQFLFEYFSETQRNKGNFPGRFSGRQFSNSRSEMNVSTLELGDSALYLCASSLGTPPNEKLFFGSGTQLSVL.

The chain is built from TRBV7-9 and TRBJ2-3; TRBD1 matches 9 bases. The CDR3 is 17 amino acids. Germline CDR1 is SEHNR and CDR2 is FQNEAQ (reference sequence). V shed 3 bases and J 0 bases; nucleotides not matched to a gene: 7. CDR3 coding DNA: TGTGCCAGCAGCTTCCCGACAGGGGGACGGAGCACAGATACGCAGTATTTT. It yields the protein CASSFPTGGRSTDTQYF.

This chain uses TRBV2 with TRBJ1-5; a possible D gene is TRBD1 (5 bases). Germline assignment: CDR1 SNHLY and CDR2 FYNNEI. CDR3 length equals 12 residues. V was clipped by 6 bases and J by 5 bases, with 8 bases between them. CDR3 sequence (DNA): TGTGCCAGCAGGTTGGGGGATCAGCCCCAGCATTTT. This codes for CASRLGDQPQHF. The full variable domain, completed using reference TRBV2 and TRBJ1-5, is EPEVTQTPSHQVTQMGQEVILRCVPISNHLYFYWYRQILGQKVEFLVSFYNNEISEKSEIFDDQFSVERPDGSNFTLKIRSTKLEDSAMYFCASRLGDQPQHFGDGTRLSIL.

This rearrangement joins TRBV2 to TRBJ2-7; perhaps TRBD2 as D (6 bases). Germline CDR1 is SNHLY and CDR2 is FYNNEI. V lost 3 bases and J 11 bases, leaving 17 bases between the germline ends. There are 13 residues in the CDR3. CDR3 nucleotide sequence: TGTGCCAGCAGTGACGGGGGATTGGAGAGAGAGTACTTC. Translating gives CASSDGGLEREYF.

This chain joins TRBV4-3 and TRBJ2-2, with TRBD1 matching 8 bases. CDR3 length equals 17 residues. Unmatched junction bases numbered 8, after V lost 1 base and J lost 4 bases. The germline V gene encodes CDR1 LGHNA and CDR2 YSLEER. CDR3 nucleotides: TGCGCCAGCAGCCAAGCGGCAGGGGGCTTCTCCACCGGGGAGCTGTTTTTT. Translation: CASSQAAGGFSTGELFF.

This rearrangement joins TRBV9 to TRBJ2-7, with TRBD1 identical over 8 bases. The junction had 8 bases not matched to a gene; V was cut back by 4 bases and J by 2 bases. The CDR3 covers 15 residues. CDR1 SGDLS and CDR2 YYNGEE come from the germline V gene. The DNA of the CDR3 is TGTGCCAGCAGCCCCCGACAGGGGCGAACCTACGAGCAGTACTTC. It is translated as CASSPRQGRTYEQYF.

The gene calls are TRBV11-2 and TRBJ2-3, with 9 nucleotides matching TRBD1. The CDR3 loop spans 14 amino acids. V lost 5 bases and J lost 3; bases outside the gene matches: 3. Germline lookup yields CDR1 SGHAT and CDR2 FQNNGV. The CDR3 nucleotides are TGTGCCAGCAGCCATGGACAGGGGACAGATACGCAGTATTTT. Translation: CASSHGQGTDTQYF. The variable domain in full, with the rest retrieved from reference TRBV11-2 and TRBJ2-3, is EAGVAQSPRYKIIEKRQSVAFWCNPISGHATLYWYQQILGQGPKLLIQFQNNGVVDDSQLPKDRFSAERLKGVDSTLKIQPAKLEDSAVYLCASSHGQGTDTQYFGPGTRLTVL.

This chain joins TRBV7-9 and TRBJ2-3, with 14 bases aligning to TRBD2. V lost 0 bases, J lost 5 bases, and 1 base stayed unmatched. CDR1 is SEHNR, CDR2 FQNEAQ, per germline (reference sequence). The CDR3 totals 16 residues. The CDR3 coding sequence is TGTGCCAGCAGCTTAGCGACTAGCGGGGGGGGAGATACGCAGTATTTT. Its protein is CASSLATSGGGDTQYF.

The V call is TRBV7-2, the J call TRBJ2-3; no firm D call. The CDR3 totals 15 residues. Germline values: CDR1 SGHTA, CDR2 FQGNSA. Trimming stripped 3 bases from V and 4 bases from J, with 14 bases between. In DNA, the CDR3 is TGTGCCAGCAGCTTTTACCGGACCAGCCCAGATACGCAGTATTTT. Translation gives CASSFYRTSPDTQYF.

Here the CDR3 DNA reads TGTGCCAGCAGCTTCCCGAACACTGAAGCTTTCTTT. Translation gives CASSFPNTEAFF. The V and J genes are TRBV11-3 and TRBJ1-1, with D unclear. Trimming removed 3 bases from V and 1 base from J, with 3 bases in between. CDR1 is SGHNT, CDR2 YENEEA, per germline. The CDR3 is 12 amino acids. The whole variable domain, filled in from reference TRBV11-3 and TRBJ1-1, reads EAGVVQSPRYKIIEKKQPVAFWCNPISGHNTLYWYLQNLGQGPELLIRYENEEAVDDSQLPKDRFSAERLKGVDSTLKIQPAELGDSAVYLCASSFPNTEAFFGQGTRLTVV.

The chain recombines TRBV7-8 with TRBJ1-3, with 9 bases that match TRBD1. CDR1 and CDR2 from the germline V gene are SGHVS and FQNEAQ. CDR3 length: 15 residues. Trimming took 5 bases from V and 8 from J; bases not matched to a gene: 10. CDR3 bases: TGTGCCAGCAGCGAGAACAGGGGGCTGGGGTACACCATATATTTT. It translates to CASSENRGLGYTIYF.